The next 8 T cell receptor beta chains were all read from a single sample in a study of blood T cells in healthy people across ages. A second PCR of 7 to 11 cycles used a sample-barcoded 5' primer and a J-beta primer mix. TCRdb re-called the 5' RACE reads through MiXCR, storing one row per CDR3 protein. The data contain roughly 1.9 million distinct CDR3 sequences, about 39% of them seen just once; the ten biggest clones take up 23%. Input material: blood. The receptors here all came from a human donor in good health.

This chain connects TRBV3-1 to TRBJ2-5, with D possibly matching TRBD1 (5 bases). Trimming shortened V by 4 bases and J by 5 bases, and 20 bases separated the two germline ends. CDR1 LGHDT and CDR2 YNNKEL come from the germline V gene (reference sequence). The CDR3 has 16 residues. CDR3 protein: CASSRGRGLWTETQYF. The CDR3, as DNA: TGTGCCAGCAGCCGGGGAAGGGGCTTATGGACGGAGACCCAGTACTTC.

The rearrangement uses TRBV7-8 and TRBJ2-1, with unresolved D. Germline V gives CDR1 SGHVS, CDR2 FQNEAQ. The CDR3 consists of 13 residues. V lost 4 bases and J lost 5, with 9 bases in between. The CDR3 bases are TGTGCCAGCAGCTCCTACCGGGACAATGAGCAGTTCTTC. Protein product: CASSSYRDNEQFF.

This clonotype was counted between two and nine times. CDR3 DNA: TGCGCCAGCAGCCAAGATTGGTCCAGGGACAACTACAACACTGAAGCTTTCTTT. It codes for CASSQDWSRDNYNTEAFF. J is TRBJ1-1 and V is TRBV4-3; D possibly corresponds to TRBD1 (6 bases). V was cut by 0 bases and J by 2 bases, with 19 bases left in between. CDR1 and CDR2 from the germline V gene are LGHNA and YSLEER. The CDR3 is 18 amino acids.

V and J are TRBV5-1 and TRBJ2-2; D perhaps matches TRBD2 (5 bases). The germline V gene has CDR1 SGHRS and CDR2 YFSETQ. This CDR3 comprises 15 residues. Trimming stripped 2 bases from V and 6 bases from J, with 14 bases between. Here the CDR3 reads CASSFREGVAGELFF. The CDR3 nucleotides are TGCGCCAGCAGCTTCCGAGAGGGTGTAGCCGGGGAGCTGTTTTTT.

CDR3 in amino acids: CAWKSQTKTPLHF. In nucleotides, the CDR3 is TGTGCCTGGAAATCACAGACGAAGACACCCCTCCACTTT. The chain uses TRBV30 and TRBJ1-6; unclear D gene. The CDR3 runs to 13 residues. Per germline, CDR1 GTSNPN and CDR2 SVGIG (reference sequence). V lost 4 bases and J 11 bases, leaving 15 bases between the germline ends.

The chain employs TRBV7-2 and TRBJ1-5, with D unresolved. Trimming removed 0 bases from V and 15 bases from J, with 15 bases in between. The CDR3 contains 13 residues. Germline V gives CDR1 SGHTA, CDR2 FQGNSA. The CDR3 DNA sequence: TGTGCCAGCAGCTTAGCGGGTTCTTCCGAAAGGCATTTT. This gives the protein CASSLAGSSERHF.

CDR3 DNA: TGCAGCGTTGAGGGGACGCATTGTGGCTACACCTTC. Its translation is CSVEGTHCGYTF. The chain is built from TRBV29-1 and TRBJ1-2; weak D call: TRBD1 (5 bases). Per the germline V gene, CDR1 is SQVTM and CDR2 is ANQGSEA. This CDR3 comprises 12 residues. V was shortened by 3 bases and J by 7 bases, with 12 bases between the two germline ends.

This clonotype has just a few counts. The chain couples TRBV12-3 or TRBV12-4 to TRBJ1-1; D remains ambiguous. There are 12 residues in the CDR3. Deletions cut 6 bases from V and 8 bases from J, with 13 bases between. CDR3 region: CASSKSTREAFF. The CDR3 region has the DNA TGTGCCAGCAGCAAATCTACTCGCGAAGCTTTCTTT.